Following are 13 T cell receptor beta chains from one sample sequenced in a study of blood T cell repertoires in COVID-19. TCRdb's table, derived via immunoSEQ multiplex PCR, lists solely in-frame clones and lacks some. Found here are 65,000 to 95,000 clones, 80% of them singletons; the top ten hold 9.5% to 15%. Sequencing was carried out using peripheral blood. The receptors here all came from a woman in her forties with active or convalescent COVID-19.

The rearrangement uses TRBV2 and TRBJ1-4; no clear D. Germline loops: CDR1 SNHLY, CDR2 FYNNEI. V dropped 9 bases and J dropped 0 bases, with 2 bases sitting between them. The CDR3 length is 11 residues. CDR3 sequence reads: CASTTNEKLFF. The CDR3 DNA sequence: TGTGCCAGTACAACTAATGAAAAACTGTTTTTT.

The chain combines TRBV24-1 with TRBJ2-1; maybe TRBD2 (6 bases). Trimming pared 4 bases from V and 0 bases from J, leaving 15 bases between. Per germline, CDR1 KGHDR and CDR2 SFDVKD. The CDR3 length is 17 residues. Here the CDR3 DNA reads TGTGCCACCAGTGAGAATCTAGCGTTGGGCTCCTACAATGAGCAGTTCTTC. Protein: CATSENLALGSYNEQFF.

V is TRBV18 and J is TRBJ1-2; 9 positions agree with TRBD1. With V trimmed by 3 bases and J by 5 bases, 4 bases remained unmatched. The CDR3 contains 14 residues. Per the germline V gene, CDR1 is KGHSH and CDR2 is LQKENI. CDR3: CASSPRDRVYGYTF. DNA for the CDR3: TGTGCCAGCTCACCCAGGGACAGGGTATATGGCTACACCTTC.

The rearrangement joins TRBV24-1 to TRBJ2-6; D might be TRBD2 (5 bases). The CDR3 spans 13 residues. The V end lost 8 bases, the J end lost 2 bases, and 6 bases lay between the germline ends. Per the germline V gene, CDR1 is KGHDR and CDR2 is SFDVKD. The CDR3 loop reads CATNGAGANVLTF. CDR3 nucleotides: TGTGCCACCAACGGGGCTGGGGCCAACGTCCTGACTTTC.

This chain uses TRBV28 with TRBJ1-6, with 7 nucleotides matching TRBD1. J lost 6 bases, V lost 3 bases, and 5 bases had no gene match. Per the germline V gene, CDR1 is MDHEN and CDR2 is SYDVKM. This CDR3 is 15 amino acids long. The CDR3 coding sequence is TGTGCCAGCAGTTTTTATAGACAGGGTAATTCACCCCTCCACTTT. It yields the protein CASSFYRQGNSPLHF.

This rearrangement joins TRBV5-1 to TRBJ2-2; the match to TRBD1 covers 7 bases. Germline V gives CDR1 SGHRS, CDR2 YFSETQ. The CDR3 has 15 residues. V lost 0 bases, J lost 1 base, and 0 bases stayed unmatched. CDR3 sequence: CASSLDRGNTGELFF. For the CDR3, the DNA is TGCGCCAGCAGCTTGGACAGGGGGAACACCGGGGAGCTGTTTTTT.

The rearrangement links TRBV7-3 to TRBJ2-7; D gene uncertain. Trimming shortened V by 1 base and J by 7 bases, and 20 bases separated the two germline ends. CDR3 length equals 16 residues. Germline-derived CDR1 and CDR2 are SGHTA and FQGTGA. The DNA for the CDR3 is TGTGCCAGCAGCTTAAGTATCGGAGCCCCCTCTACGGAGCAGTACTTC. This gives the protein CASSLSIGAPSTEQYF.

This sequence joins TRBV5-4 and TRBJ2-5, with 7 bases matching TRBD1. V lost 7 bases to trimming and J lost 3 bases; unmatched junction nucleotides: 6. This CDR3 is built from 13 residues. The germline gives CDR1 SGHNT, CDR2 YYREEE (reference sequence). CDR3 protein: CASFLTGEETQYF. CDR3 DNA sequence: TGTGCCAGCTTTTTAACAGGGGAAGAGACCCAGTACTTC.

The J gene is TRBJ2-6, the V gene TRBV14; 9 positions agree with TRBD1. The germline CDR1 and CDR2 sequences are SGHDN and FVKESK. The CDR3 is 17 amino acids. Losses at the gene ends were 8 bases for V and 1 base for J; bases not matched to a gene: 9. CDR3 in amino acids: CASSPGTGSSGANVLTF. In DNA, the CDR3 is TGTGCCAGCTCCCCCGGGACAGGGTCTTCTGGGGCCAACGTCCTGACTTTC. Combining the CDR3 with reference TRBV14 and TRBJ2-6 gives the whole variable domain EAGVTQFPSHSVIEKGQTVTLRCDPISGHDNLYWYRRVMGKEIKFLLHFVKESKQDESGMPNNRFLAERTGGTYSTLKVQPAELEDSGVYFCASSPGTGSSGANVLTFGAGSRLTVL.

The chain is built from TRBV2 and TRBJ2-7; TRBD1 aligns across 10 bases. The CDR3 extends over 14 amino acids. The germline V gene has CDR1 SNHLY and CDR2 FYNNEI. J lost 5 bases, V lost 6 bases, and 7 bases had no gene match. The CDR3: CASSDDRGPDEQYF. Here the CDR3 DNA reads TGTGCCAGCAGCGATGACAGGGGGCCGGACGAGCAGTACTTC.

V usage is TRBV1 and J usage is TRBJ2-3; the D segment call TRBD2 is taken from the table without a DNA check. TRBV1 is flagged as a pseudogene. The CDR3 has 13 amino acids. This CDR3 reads CTSSPPPGDTQYF. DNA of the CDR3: TGCACCAGCAGCCCTCCCCCCGGAGATACGCAGTATTTT.

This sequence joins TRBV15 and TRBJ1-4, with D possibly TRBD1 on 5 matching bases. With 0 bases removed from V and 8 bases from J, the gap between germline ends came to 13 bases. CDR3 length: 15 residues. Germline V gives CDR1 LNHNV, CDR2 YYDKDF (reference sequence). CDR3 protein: CATSREGQGGEKLFF. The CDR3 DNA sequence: TGTGCCACCAGCAGAGAGGGCCAGGGAGGGGAAAAACTGTTTTTT.

For the CDR3, the DNA is TGTGCCAGCAGCGTGGGACCGGGACAGGGCAACACCGGGGAGCTGTTTTTT. It specifies CASSVGPGQGNTGELFF. The genes are TRBV9 and TRBJ2-2; 9 bases fit TRBD1. V shed 2 bases, J shed 2 bases, and the junction held 7 bases outside the gene matches. The germline gives CDR1 SGDLS, CDR2 YYNGEE. This CDR3 has 17 amino acids.